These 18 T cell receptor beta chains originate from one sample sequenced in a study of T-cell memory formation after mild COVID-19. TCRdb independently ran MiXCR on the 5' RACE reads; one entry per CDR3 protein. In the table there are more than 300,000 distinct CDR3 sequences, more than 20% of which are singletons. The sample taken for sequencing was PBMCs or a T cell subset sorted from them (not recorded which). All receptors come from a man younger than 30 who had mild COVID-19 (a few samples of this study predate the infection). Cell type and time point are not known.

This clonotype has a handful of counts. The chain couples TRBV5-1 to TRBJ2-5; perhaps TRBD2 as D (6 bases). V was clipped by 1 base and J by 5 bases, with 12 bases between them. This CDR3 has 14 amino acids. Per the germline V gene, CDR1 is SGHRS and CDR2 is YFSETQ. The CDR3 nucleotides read TGCGCCAGCAGCTTGTTTTCCAGCGGGGAGACCCAGTACTTC. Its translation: CASSLFSSGETQYF.

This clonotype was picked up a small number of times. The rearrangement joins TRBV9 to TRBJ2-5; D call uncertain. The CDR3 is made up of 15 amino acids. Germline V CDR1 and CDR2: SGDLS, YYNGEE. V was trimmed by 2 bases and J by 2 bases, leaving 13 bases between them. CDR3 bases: TGTGCCAGCAGCGTGTTGGGGAATTTACAAGAGACCCAGTACTTC. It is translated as CASSVLGNLQETQYF.

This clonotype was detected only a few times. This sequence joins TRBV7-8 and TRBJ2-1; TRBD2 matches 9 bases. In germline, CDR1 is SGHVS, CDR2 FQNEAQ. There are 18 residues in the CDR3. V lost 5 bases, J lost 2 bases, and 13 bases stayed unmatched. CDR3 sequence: CASSPEVLAGGTYNEQFF. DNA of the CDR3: TGTGCCAGCAGCCCAGAGGTTTTGGCGGGGGGGACCTACAATGAGCAGTTCTTC. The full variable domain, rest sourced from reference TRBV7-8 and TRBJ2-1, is GAGVSQSPRYKVAKRGQDVALRCDPISGHVSLFWYQQALGQGPEFLTYFQNEAQLDKSGLPSDRFFAERPEGSVSTLKIQRTQQEDSAVYLCASSPEVLAGGTYNEQFFGPGTRLTVL.

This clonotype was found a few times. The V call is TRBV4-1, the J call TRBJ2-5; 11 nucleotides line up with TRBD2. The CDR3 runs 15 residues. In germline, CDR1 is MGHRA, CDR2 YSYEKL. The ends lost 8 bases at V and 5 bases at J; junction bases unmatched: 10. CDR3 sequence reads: CASAQLAGVWETQYF. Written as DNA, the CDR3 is TGCGCCAGCGCCCAACTAGCGGGGGTCTGGGAGACCCAGTACTTC.

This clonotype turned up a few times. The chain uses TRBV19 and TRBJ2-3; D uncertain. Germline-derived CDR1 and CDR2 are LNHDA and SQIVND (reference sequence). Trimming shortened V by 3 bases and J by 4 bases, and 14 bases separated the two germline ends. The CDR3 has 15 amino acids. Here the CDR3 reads CASSIWSGSADTQYF. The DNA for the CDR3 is TGTGCCAGTAGTATCTGGTCGGGTTCCGCAGATACGCAGTATTTT.

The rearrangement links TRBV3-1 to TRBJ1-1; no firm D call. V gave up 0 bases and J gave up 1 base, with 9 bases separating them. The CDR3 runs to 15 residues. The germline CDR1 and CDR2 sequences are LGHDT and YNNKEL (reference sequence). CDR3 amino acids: CASSQELRSNTEAFF. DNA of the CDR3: TGTGCCAGCAGCCAAGAACTCAGGTCGAACACTGAAGCTTTCTTT. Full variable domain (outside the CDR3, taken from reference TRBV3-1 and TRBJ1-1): DTAVSQTPKYLVTQMGNDKSIKCEQNLGHDTMYWYKQDSKKFLKIMFSYNNKELIINETVPNRFSPKSPDKAHLNLHINSLELGDSAVYFCASSQELRSNTEAFFGQGTRLTVV.

The CDR3 DNA reads as TGTGCCAGCAGTTCCGGGACCCCCGTCGGGACGCAGTATTTT. This codes for CASSSGTPVGTQYF. The chain recombines TRBV6-2 or TRBV6-3 with TRBJ2-3, with D tentatively TRBD1 or TRBD2 (5 bases each). This CDR3 has 14 residues. V was cut by 4 bases and J by 9 bases, with 17 bases left in between. Germline V gene sequence: CDR1 MNHEY, CDR2 SVGEGT.

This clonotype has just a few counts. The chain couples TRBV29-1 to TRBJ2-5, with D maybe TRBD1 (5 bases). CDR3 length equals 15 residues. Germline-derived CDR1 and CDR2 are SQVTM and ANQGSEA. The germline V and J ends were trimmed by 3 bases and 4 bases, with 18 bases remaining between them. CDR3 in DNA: TGCAGCGTTGACCTCTCGACAGAGATCTTAGAGACCCAGTACTTC. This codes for CSVDLSTEILETQYF.

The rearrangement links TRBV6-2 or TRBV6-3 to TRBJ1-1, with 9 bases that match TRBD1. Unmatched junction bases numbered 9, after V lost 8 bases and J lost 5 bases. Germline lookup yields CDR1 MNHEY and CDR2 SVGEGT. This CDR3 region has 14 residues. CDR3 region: CASGEQGAGTEAFF. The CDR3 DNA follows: TGTGCCAGCGGCGAACAGGGGGCAGGGACTGAAGCTTTCTTT.

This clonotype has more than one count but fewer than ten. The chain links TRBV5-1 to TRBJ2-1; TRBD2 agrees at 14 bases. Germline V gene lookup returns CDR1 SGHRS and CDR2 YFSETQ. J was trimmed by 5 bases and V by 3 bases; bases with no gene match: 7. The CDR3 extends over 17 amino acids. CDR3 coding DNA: TGCGCCAGCAGCTCTGGACTAGCGGGGGGAAGGGACAATGAGCAGTTCTTC. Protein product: CASSSGLAGGRDNEQFF.

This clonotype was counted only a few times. CDR3 in DNA: TGTGCCAGCAGACCGGGACTAGCGACAGATACGCAGTATTTT. It yields the protein CASRPGLATDTQYF. This chain joins TRBV6-1 and TRBJ2-3; TRBD2 aligns across 10 bases. V lost 6 bases to trimming and J lost 3 bases; unmatched junction nucleotides: 3. The CDR3 length is 14 residues. The germline V gene encodes CDR1 MNHNS and CDR2 SASEGT.

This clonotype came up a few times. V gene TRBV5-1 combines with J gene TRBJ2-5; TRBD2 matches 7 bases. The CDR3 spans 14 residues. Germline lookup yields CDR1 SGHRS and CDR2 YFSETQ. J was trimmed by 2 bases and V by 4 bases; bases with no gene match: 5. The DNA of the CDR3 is TGCGCCAGCAGCGGGTCGGGGGGACAAGAGACCCAGTACTTC. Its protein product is CASSGSGGQETQYF.

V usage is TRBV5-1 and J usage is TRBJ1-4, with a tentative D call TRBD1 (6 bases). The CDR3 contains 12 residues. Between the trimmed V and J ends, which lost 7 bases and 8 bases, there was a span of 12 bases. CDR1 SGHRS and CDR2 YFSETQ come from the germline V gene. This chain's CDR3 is CASAADREKLFF. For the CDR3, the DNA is TGCGCCAGCGCCGCCGACAGGGAAAAACTGTTTTTT. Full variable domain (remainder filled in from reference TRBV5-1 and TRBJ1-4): KAGVTQTPRYLIKTRGQQVTLSCSPISGHRSVSWYQQTPGQGLQFLFEYFSETQRNKGNFPGRFSGRQFSNSRSEMNVSTLELGDSALYLCASAADREKLFFGSGTQLSVL.

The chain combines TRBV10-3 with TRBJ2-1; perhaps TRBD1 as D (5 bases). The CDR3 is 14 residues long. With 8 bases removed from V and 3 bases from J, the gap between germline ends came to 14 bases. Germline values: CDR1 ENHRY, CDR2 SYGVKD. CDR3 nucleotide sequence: TGTGCCATCGGGGCAGGAAAGTACTACAATGAGCAGTTCTTC. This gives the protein CAIGAGKYYNEQFF.

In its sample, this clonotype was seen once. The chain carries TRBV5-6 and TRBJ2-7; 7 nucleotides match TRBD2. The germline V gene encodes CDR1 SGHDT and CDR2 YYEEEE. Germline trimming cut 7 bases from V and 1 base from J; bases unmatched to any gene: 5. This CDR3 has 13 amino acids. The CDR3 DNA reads TGTGCCAGCGCTTGGGGGGGTTCCTACGAGCAGTACGTC. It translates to CASAWGGSYEQYV.

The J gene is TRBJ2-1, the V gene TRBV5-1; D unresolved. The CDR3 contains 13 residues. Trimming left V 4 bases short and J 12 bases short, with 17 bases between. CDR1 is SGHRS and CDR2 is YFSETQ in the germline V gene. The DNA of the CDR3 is TGCGCCAGCAGCGGCGGAGCCCCGTTTGGGCAGTTCTTC. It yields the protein CASSGGAPFGQFF.

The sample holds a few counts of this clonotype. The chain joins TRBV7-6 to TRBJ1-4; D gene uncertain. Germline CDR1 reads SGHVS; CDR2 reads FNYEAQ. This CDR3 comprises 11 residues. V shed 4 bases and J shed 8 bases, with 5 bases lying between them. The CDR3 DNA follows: TGTGCCAGCAGCTCCGAAGAAAAACTGTTTTTT. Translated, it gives CASSSEEKLFF.

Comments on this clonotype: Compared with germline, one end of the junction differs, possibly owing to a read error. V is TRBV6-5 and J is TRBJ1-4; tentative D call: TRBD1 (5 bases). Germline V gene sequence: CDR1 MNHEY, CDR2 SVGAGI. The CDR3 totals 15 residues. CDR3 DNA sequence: TGTGCCAGCAGTTACTCAACAGGAGGAATGAAAATTCTCGTTTTT. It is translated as CASSYSTGGMKILVF.